Below, one T cell receptor (beta chain) is given with its context. Every donor had one or more pre-ART and two or more post-ART PBMC samples. The record originates from a study of long-term antiretroviral therapy in people with HIV. The wider study: The earliest specimens came about a decade ahead of the 2015 immediate-ART recommendation.

Sequencing used immunoSEQ v3.0 at survey level. The repertoire was sequenced with immunoSEQ multiplex PCR; TCRdb's copy has only in-frame clones and lacks some. The sample lists 25,000 to 35,000 clones, approximately 80% seen once, with 8% to 10% in the top ten. Germline V CDR1 and CDR2: MNHNS, SASEGT. With V trimmed by 1 base and J by 0 bases, 5 bases remained unmatched. The CDR3 contains 18 residues. This sequence originates from a man under 40 with HIV. The material was unsorted PBMCs, obtained 2.8 years after starting antiretroviral therapy. V gene TRBV6-1 combines with J gene TRBJ2-6; the match to TRBD1 covers 8 bases. CDR3 in amino acids: CASSEVGQGLSGANVLTF. The CDR3 nucleotides read TGTGCCAGCAGTGAAGTCGGACAGGGACTCTCTGGGGCCAACGTCCTGACTTTC.